The 2 T cell receptor beta chains in this list originate from one sample, sequenced in a study of T-cell memory formation after mild COVID-19. TCRdb called the 5' RACE reads again in MiXCR, with one record for every CDR3 protein. Among under 550,000 distinct CDR3 sequences, under 20% were seen once, and the ten largest hold 20% to 25%. Sequenced: PBMCs or a T cell subset sorted from them (not recorded which). These receptors were collected from a young man who had mild COVID-19 (a few samples of this study predate the infection). Cell type and time point are not known.

Only a few counts were recorded for this clonotype. This chain connects TRBV10-3 to TRBJ1-1; D call uncertain. The V gene's germline CDR1 is ENHRY and CDR2 SYGVKD. This CDR3 has 13 amino acids. V was cut by 6 bases and J by 1 base, with 9 bases left in between. CDR3 coding DNA: TGTGCCATCAGGGCCCCAGAGAACACTGAAGCTTTCTTT. Amino acids: CAIRAPENTEAFF.

This clonotype was detected many times. This chain joins TRBV4-3 and TRBJ2-7; TRBD1 or TRBD2 may be the D gene (5 bases each). With 4 bases removed from V and 3 bases from J, the gap between germline ends came to 10 bases. The CDR3 spans 13 residues. CDR1 is LGHNA, CDR2 YSLEER, per germline. CDR3 amino acids: CASSPPGSYEQYF. Written as DNA, the CDR3 is TGCGCCAGCAGCCCTCCAGGGAGCTACGAGCAGTACTTC.